The next 2 T cell receptor beta chains were all read from a single sample in a study of Ad26.COV2.S vaccination and SARS-CoV-2 variants (dated by TCRdb to about 2021). The library was built by means of the immunoSEQ multiplex PCR assay. TCRdb limited this immuneACCESS table to in-frame rearrangements with V and J called. A share of clones is missing; checked studies link under half to unresolved V genes, and the rest is unexplained. The sample profile shows 350,000 to 500,000 clones; roughly 88% of them were found once. Around 4.2% of the sample lies in the top ten. The sample's treatment or condition label is to be understood as: 15 to 20 received Ad26.COV2.S at low or high dose, single or two shots; roughly 5 received placebo; per-sample allocation not given. For vaccine and placebo recipients, repertoires were sequenced using samples collected on day 63 after the first injection. The starting material was peripheral blood, obtained in a trial of Ad26.COV2.S vaccine versus placebo. All receptors derive from a person aged 18-60 years who received the Ad26.COV2.S COVID-19 vaccine or a placebo.

The genes are TRBV29-1 and TRBJ2-2; perhaps D is TRBD1 or TRBD2 (5 bases each). The CDR3 sequence is 17 residues long. Germline values: CDR1 SQVTM, CDR2 ANQGSEA. The germline V and J ends were trimmed by 4 bases and 3 bases, with 21 bases remaining between them. DNA of the CDR3: TGCAGCGTTGGTCGGGGCGGTGTCATGGGGTACACCGGGGAGCTGTTTTTT. Translating it yields CSVGRGGVMGYTGELFF.

This clone has only one observation. The chain combines TRBV19 with TRBJ2-2; D may correspond to TRBD1 or TRBD2 (5 bases each). Germline loops: CDR1 LNHDA, CDR2 SQIVND (reference sequence). V lost 1 base and J lost 3, with 12 bases in between. The CDR3 runs to 16 residues. In DNA, the CDR3 is TGTGCCAGTAGTATAGGGCAGGGACGATACACCGGGGAGCTGTTTTTT. This codes for CASSIGQGRYTGELFF.